One and the same sample provided the 24 T cell receptor beta chains below, sequenced in a study of cytomegalovirus exposure and HLA in healthy donors. The PCR ran on 60 Vbeta and 13 Jbeta primers. The table came from immunoSEQ multiplex PCR; TCRdb's copy has only in-frame clones and leaves some out. The table includes about 140,000 clones, roughly 65% detected once. Input material: PBMCs. These receptors were obtained from a woman younger than 45 in good health and CMV-seronegative.

The rearrangement uses TRBV5-1 and TRBJ2-1, with 14 nucleotides matching TRBD2. This CDR3 is 19 amino acids long. The germline V gene encodes CDR1 SGHRS and CDR2 YFSETQ. The trim removed 5 bases at V and 0 bases at J, leaving 10 bases unmatched. The CDR3 here is CASRSHGLAGGSSYNEQFF. The CDR3 region has the DNA TGCGCCAGCAGGTCGCACGGACTAGCGGGGGGTAGCTCCTACAATGAGCAGTTCTTC. The full variable domain, completed using reference TRBV5-1 and TRBJ2-1, is KAGVTQTPRYLIKTRGQQVTLSCSPISGHRSVSWYQQTPGQGLQFLFEYFSETQRNKGNFPGRFSGRQFSNSRSEMNVSTLELGDSALYLCASRSHGLAGGSSYNEQFFGPGTRLTVL.

V and J are TRBV11-2 and TRBJ2-1; perhaps TRBD2 as D (5 bases). The V gene lost 3 bases and the J gene lost 0 bases, with 9 bases spanning the gap. Germline values: CDR1 SGHAT, CDR2 FQNNGV. The CDR3 has 15 residues. DNA of the CDR3: TGTGCCAGCAGCTTTCGGGAAAGCTCCTACAATGAGCAGTTCTTC. Its protein is CASSFRESSYNEQFF.

This clone was seen a handful of times. CDR3 nucleotides: TGTGCCAGCAGTTACGCCCACAGGGGAGATTCACCCCTCCACTTT. Protein sequence: CASSYAHRGDSPLHF. The V gene is TRBV6-5, the J gene TRBJ1-6; 7 bases map to TRBD1. Germline CDR1 and CDR2: MNHEY and SVGAGI. The CDR3 length is 15 residues. J was trimmed by 8 bases and V by 2 bases; bases with no gene match: 6.

This clone was counted between two and nine times. The V and J genes are TRBV28 and TRBJ2-7; 10 nucleotides match TRBD1. Germline CDR1 is MDHEN and CDR2 is SYDVKM. Trimming removed 9 bases from V and 3 bases from J; junction bases left unmatched: 5. The CDR3 totals 13 residues. CDR3 sequence (DNA): TGTGCCAGGACAGGGGGCTACTTCTACGAGCAGTACTTC. Translation gives CARTGGYFYEQYF.

The chain employs TRBV30 and TRBJ2-5, with 12 bases identical to TRBD2. The DNA matches TRBJ2-7 better at its end, which makes the J call doubtful. In germline, CDR1 is GTSNPN, CDR2 SVGIG (reference sequence). This CDR3 is 13 amino acids long. The CDR3 DNA follows: TGTGCCTGGAGACTAGCGGGAGGTTACGAGCAGTACTTC. Translating gives CAWRLAGGYEQYF.

The chain uses TRBV30 and TRBJ2-3, with D uncertain. The germline CDR1 and CDR2 sequences are GTSNPN and SVGIG (reference sequence). The CDR3 covers 13 residues. V dropped 5 bases and J dropped 0 bases, with 9 bases sitting between them. The CDR3 bases are TGTGCCTGGGAGTTTAAGAGCACAGATACGCAGTATTTT. Amino acids: CAWEFKSTDTQYF.

For this clone: This sample also contains other DNA sequences that code for the same CDR3. V usage is TRBV5-4 and J usage is TRBJ2-3; TRBD2 matches at 13 bases. The CDR3 is made up of 16 amino acids. V shed 3 bases and J 0 bases; nucleotides not matched to a gene: 1. The germline gives CDR1 SGHNT, CDR2 YYREEE (reference sequence). CDR3 sequence: CASSSGLAGSTDTQYF. The CDR3, as DNA: TGTGCCAGCAGCTCGGGACTAGCGGGGAGCACAGATACGCAGTATTTT.

J is TRBJ2-3 and V is TRBV18; no firm D call. Germline CDR1 reads KGHSH; CDR2 reads LQKENI. Trimming shortened V by 0 bases and J by 7 bases, and 11 bases separated the two germline ends. The length of the CDR3 is 14 residues. The CDR3 DNA follows: TGTGCCAGCTCACCACCCCTTGGCCAAAATACGCAGTATTTT. Its translation is CASSPPLGQNTQYF.

Comment on this clone: The same CDR3 arises from other DNA sequences in this sample as well. V gene TRBV30 combines with J gene TRBJ1-4; a possible D gene is TRBD1 (6 bases). CDR3 length: 14 amino acids. V lost 3 bases, J lost 8 bases, and 16 bases lay in between. Germline CDR1 reads GTSNPN; CDR2 reads SVGIG (reference sequence). The CDR3 DNA reads as TGTGCCTGGAGAATAGGGGGGGACGGGGAAAAACTGTTTTTT. This encodes CAWRIGGDGEKLFF.

This clone was observed once. V is TRBV7-2 and J is TRBJ2-1; 8 bases match TRBD1. The CDR3 has 15 residues. CDR1 is SGHTA and CDR2 is FQGNSA in the germline V gene. The trim removed 5 bases at V and 0 bases at J, leaving 3 bases unmatched. The CDR3: CASSQQGVSYNEQFF. CDR3 nucleotides: TGTGCCAGCAGCCAACAGGGGGTCTCCTACAATGAGCAGTTCTTC.

The V and J genes are TRBV7-6 and TRBJ2-5; possible D gene TRBD1, 5 bases. The germline V gene has CDR1 SGHVS and CDR2 FNYEAQ. This CDR3 spans 16 amino acids. Between the trimmed V and J ends, which lost 5 bases and 1 base, there was a span of 17 bases. The CDR3 coding sequence is TGTGCCAGCAGCACATACTTTAGGGGCAGCCAAGAGACCCAGTACTTC. Translating gives CASSTYFRGSQETQYF.

This clone was recorded only once. The chain is built from TRBV2 and TRBJ1-2; the D gene is possibly TRBD1 (6 bases). Germline V CDR1 and CDR2: SNHLY, FYNNEI. The CDR3 is 13 residues long. Trimming shortened V by 5 bases and J by 8 bases, and 15 bases separated the two germline ends. CDR3 protein: CASSYREVQGYTF. CDR3 in DNA: TGTGCCAGCAGTTACAGGGAAGTGCAGGGCTACACCTTC.

This clone was seen a handful of times. This chain joins TRBV6-5 and TRBJ2-2; no definite D call. Germline CDR1 reads MNHEY; CDR2 reads SVGAGI. Between the trimmed V and J ends, which lost 6 bases and 3 bases, there was a span of 11 bases. This CDR3 region has 14 residues. The CDR3 coding sequence is TGTGCCAGCAGGAGAGGCTTAGACACCGGGGAGCTGTTTTTT. Protein: CASRRGLDTGELFF.

The CDR3: CASSYDRVVQFF. CDR3 sequence (DNA): TGTGCCAGCAGCTACGACAGGGTAGTGCAGTTCTTC. The rearrangement uses TRBV2 and TRBJ2-1; 7 nucleotides line up with TRBD1. The trim removed 6 bases at V and 12 bases at J, leaving 8 bases unmatched. This CDR3 contains 12 residues. Germline V gives CDR1 SNHLY, CDR2 FYNNEI.

This clone appeared a single time. The chain couples TRBV19 to TRBJ2-7; 12 bases are shared with TRBD2. V was pared by 6 bases and J by 9 bases, with 12 bases of the junction left unmatched. CDR3 length equals 15 residues. CDR1 and CDR2 from the germline V gene are LNHDA and SQIVND (reference sequence). In DNA form, the CDR3 reads TGTGCCAGTAGCATCCCCCGACTAGCGGGGGATGTGCAGTACGTC. This gives the protein CASSIPRLAGDVQYV.

The chain recombines TRBV7-8 with TRBJ2-5, with 9 bases lining up with TRBD1. The germline V gene encodes CDR1 SGHVS and CDR2 FQNEAQ. The CDR3 runs 14 residues. After removal of 2 bases from V and 3 bases from J, the junction contained 1 base not matched to a gene. CDR3: CASSLWTGEETQYF. The DNA for the CDR3 is TGTGCCAGCAGCTTATGGACAGGGGAAGAGACCCAGTACTTC.

The V call is TRBV25-1, the J call TRBJ2-1; TRBD2 aligns across 12 bases. Trimming removed 2 bases from V and 9 bases from J; junction bases left unmatched: 14. Germline-derived CDR1 and CDR2 are MGHDK and SYGVNS. The CDR3 runs to 18 residues. The CDR3 nucleotides read TGTGCCAGCAGTGAAAACTGGCGTCTAGCGGGGGGGGACCGTGAGCAGTTCTTC. It codes for CASSENWRLAGGDREQFF. The full variable domain, its missing parts supplied by reference TRBV25-1 and TRBJ2-1, is EADIYQTPRYLVIGTGKKITLECSQTMGHDKMYWYQQDPGMELHLIHYSYGVNSTEKGDLSSESTVSRIRTEHFPLTLESARPSHTSQYLCASSENWRLAGGDREQFFGPGTRLTVL.

CDR3 sequence reads: CASSVGLAATDTQYF. The CDR3 DNA is TGTGCCAGCAGTGTGGGTCTAGCGGCCACAGATACGCAGTATTTT. The V gene is TRBV2, the J gene TRBJ2-3; TRBD2 matches 7 bases. J lost 2 bases, V lost 4 bases, and 6 bases had no gene match. CDR1 and CDR2 from the germline V gene are SNHLY and FYNNEI. The CDR3 runs to 15 residues.

This clone was observed a few times. J is TRBJ2-2 and V is TRBV19, with TRBD2 identical over 7 bases. This CDR3 region has 16 residues. V shed 5 bases, J shed 4 bases, and the junction held 10 bases outside the gene matches. Germline lookup yields CDR1 LNHDA and CDR2 SQIVND (reference sequence). This chain's CDR3 is CASSPGGTIFTGELFF. The CDR3 DNA follows: TGTGCCAGTAGTCCCGGGGGGACTATTTTCACCGGGGAGCTGTTTTTT.

The chain carries TRBV6-5 and TRBJ1-5, with 7 bases fitting TRBD1. J gave up 7 bases and V 6 bases, and 6 bases lay outside the gene matches. The CDR3 sequence is 13 residues long. Germline V gene sequence: CDR1 MNHEY, CDR2 SVGAGI. The CDR3 DNA reads as TGTGCCAGCAGCTCAGACAGGGACCAGCCCCAGCATTTT. It encodes CASSSDRDQPQHF.

This clone was seen once. This sample includes further DNA sequences coding for the same CDR3. CDR3 sequence reads: CASSVATVNTEAFF. The CDR3 DNA follows: TGTGCCAGCAGCGTAGCTACAGTGAACACTGAAGCTTTCTTT. The rearrangement uses TRBV9 and TRBJ1-1; no definite D call. Trimming took off 0 bases at V and 0 bases at J, with 6 bases between the two ends. CDR1 and CDR2 from the germline V gene are SGDLS and YYNGEE. The CDR3 totals 14 residues. Combining the CDR3 with reference TRBV9 and TRBJ1-1 gives the whole variable domain DSGVTQTPKHLITATGQRVTLRCSPRSGDLSVYWYQQSLDQGLQFLIQYYNGEERAKGNILERFSAQQFPDLHSELNLSSLELGDSALYFCASSVATVNTEAFFGQGTRLTVV.

Points on this clone: At one boundary the junction diverges from the germline segment, which might be a read error. The chain employs TRBV5-8 and TRBJ1-5; the D is unclear. Germline loops: CDR1 SGHTS, CDR2 YDEGEE. The CDR3 consists of 13 residues. In DNA form, the CDR3 reads TGTGCCAGCAGCTCGAGGGAGGGAGGGAGGCCGGATTTT. Its translation: CASSSREGGRPDF.

The V and J genes are TRBV7-2 and TRBJ2-1, with 7 bases that match TRBD2. Per the germline V gene, CDR1 is SGHTA and CDR2 is FQGNSA. CDR3 length equals 15 residues. V lost 0 bases, J lost 9 bases, and 8 bases stayed unmatched. In nucleotides, the CDR3 is TGTGCCAGCAGCTTAGCGTCGGTAGCGGGCGGTGAGCAGTTCTTC. It translates to CASSLASVAGGEQFF. The full variable domain, in which reference TRBV7-2 and TRBJ2-1 provide the parts outside the CDR3, is GAGVSQSPSNKVTEKGKDVELRCDPISGHTALYWYRQSLGQGLEFLIYFQGNSAPDKSGLPSDRFSAERTGGSVSTLTIQRTQQEDSAVYLCASSLASVAGGEQFFGPGTRLTVL.

The rearrangement uses TRBV6-1 and TRBJ1-5; the match to TRBD1 covers 8 bases. CDR1 MNHNS and CDR2 SASEGT come from the germline V gene. This CDR3 comprises 14 residues. The V segment lost 4 bases and the J segment 7 bases; nucleotides outside the gene matches: 6. CDR3 nucleotides: TGTGCCAGCAGTGCCGGACAGGGCAGCCAGCCCCAGCATTTT. The encoded protein is CASSAGQGSQPQHF.